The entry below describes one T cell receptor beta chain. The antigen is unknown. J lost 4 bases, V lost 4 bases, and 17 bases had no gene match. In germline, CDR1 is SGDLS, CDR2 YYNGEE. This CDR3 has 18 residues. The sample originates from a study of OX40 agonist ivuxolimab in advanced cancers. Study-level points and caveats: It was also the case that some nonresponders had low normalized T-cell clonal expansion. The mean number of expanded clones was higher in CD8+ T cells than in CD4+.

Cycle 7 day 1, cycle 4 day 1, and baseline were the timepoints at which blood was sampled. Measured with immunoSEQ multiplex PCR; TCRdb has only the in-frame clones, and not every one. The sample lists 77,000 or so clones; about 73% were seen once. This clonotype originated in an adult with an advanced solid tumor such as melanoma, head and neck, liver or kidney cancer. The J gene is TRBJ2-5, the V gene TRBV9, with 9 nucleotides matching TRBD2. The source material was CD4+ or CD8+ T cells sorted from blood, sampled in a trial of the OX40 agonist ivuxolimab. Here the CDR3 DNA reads TGTGCCAGCAGCCCAAGAAACCCGGGGCTAGCGGGAAGAGAGACCCAGTACTTC. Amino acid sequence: CASSPRNPGLAGRETQYF.